This passage covers 5 T cell receptor beta chains from one sample sequenced in a study of T-cell memory formation after mild COVID-19. TCRdb re-called the 5' RACE reads with MiXCR, one entry per CDR3 protein. The table includes 400,000 to 500,000 distinct CDR3 sequences, 15% to 20% detected once. Sequencing was performed on PBMCs or a T cell subset sorted from them (not recorded which). The source is an adult woman who had mild COVID-19 (a few samples of this study predate the infection). Cell type and time point are not known.

This clonotype was picked up a small number of times. The chain links TRBV20-1 to TRBJ1-1, with TRBD1 matching over 12 bases. CDR1 is DFQATT, CDR2 SNEGSKA, per germline (reference sequence). The CDR3 has 14 residues. The V gene end was trimmed by 4 bases and the J gene end by 6 bases; junction bases not matched to a gene: 6. CDR3 in amino acids: CSANKGQGAAEAFF. CDR3 sequence (DNA): TGCAGTGCTAATAAGGGACAGGGGGCCGCTGAAGCTTTCTTT.

This clonotype was counted only a few times. The chain couples TRBV10-3 to TRBJ2-7, with D uncertain. This CDR3 contains 12 residues. Trimming stripped 3 bases from V and 6 bases from J, with 9 bases between. Germline V gene data show CDR1 as ENHRY and CDR2 as SYGVKD. The CDR3 loop is CAISEGGSEQYF. The CDR3 DNA is TGTGCCATCAGTGAAGGTGGATCCGAGCAGTACTTC.

This chain links TRBV15 with TRBJ1-6; 7 bases line up with TRBD1. The ends lost 2 bases at V and 0 bases at J; junction bases unmatched: 22. This CDR3 comprises 23 residues. In germline, CDR1 is LNHNV, CDR2 YYDKDF (reference sequence). CDR3 residues: CATSRSGERDRATPGSYNSPLHF. The CDR3 DNA follows: TGTGCCACCAGCAGAAGTGGGGAGAGGGACAGAGCGACCCCAGGCTCCTATAATTCACCCCTCCACTTT.

In this sample, this clonotype turned up a few times. V is TRBV30 and J is TRBJ2-1, with D perhaps matching TRBD2 (6 bases). V gave up 5 bases and J gave up 4 bases, with 18 bases separating them. The germline V gene has CDR1 GTSNPN and CDR2 SVGIG (reference sequence). The CDR3 runs to 15 residues. This CDR3 is CAWAGRRGTYNEQFF. CDR3 nucleotides: TGTGCCTGGGCGGGGAGGAGGGGCACTTACAATGAGCAGTTCTTC. Using reference TRBV30 and TRBJ2-1 for the parts outside the CDR3, the full variable domain is SQTIHQWPATLVQPVGSPLSLECTVEGTSNPNLYWYRQAAGRGLQLLFYSVGIGQISSEVPQNLSASRPQDRQFILSSKKLLLSDSGFYLCAWAGRRGTYNEQFFGPGTRLTVL.

The CDR3 loop is CASSLSPTGVKNIQYF. The CDR3 coding sequence is TGTGCCAGCAGTCTCTCTCCGACAGGAGTGAAAAACATTCAGTACTTC. This rearrangement joins TRBV27 to TRBJ2-4; TRBD1 might be the D (6 bases). This CDR3 comprises 16 residues. V dropped 5 bases and J dropped 4 bases, with 18 bases sitting between them. The V gene's germline CDR1 is MNHEY and CDR2 SMNVEV (reference sequence).